This TCR beta chain was identified during a study of PD-L1 blockade in urothelial cancer. Time point given: pretreatment peripheral blood. Patient disease was locally advanced or metastatic urothelial carcinoma. What went into each PCR as a spike was synthetic TCR analog templates. Produced via immunoSEQ multiplex PCR; TCRdb's table is partial and in-frame only. Of about 87,000 clones in the sample, 84% are singletons; the top ten hold approximately 2.1%. The V and J ends lost 6 bases and 0 bases, in that order; junction bases with no gene match: 14. Germline values: CDR1 LNHDA, CDR2 SQIVND (reference sequence). This CDR3 contains 18 residues.

This specimen was PBMCs, taken around atezolizumab (anti-PD-L1) treatment. The V call is TRBV19, the J call TRBJ2-3, with 8 bases identical to TRBD2. The origin of this receptor is a man in his 60s with urothelial cancer. CDR3 residues: CASSRRRRGEASTDTQYF. CDR3 nucleotide sequence: TGTGCCAGTAGCCGGAGGAGGCGGGGGGAAGCTAGCACAGATACGCAGTATTTT. Looking up the rest from reference TRBV19 and TRBJ2-3 gives the full variable domain: DGGITQSPKYLFRKEGQNVTLSCEQNLNHDAMYWYRQDPGQGLRLIYYSQIVNDFQKGDIAEGYSVSREKKESFPLTVTSAQKNPTAFYLCASSRRRRGEASTDTQYFGPGTRLTVL.